Following are 26 T cell receptor beta chains from one sample sequenced in a study of shared clonotypes between healthy human individuals. Assay: immunoSEQ multiplex PCR; the TCRdb copy retains only in-frame clones and omits some. The sample includes over 950,000 clones, 77% seen only once; the top ten take more than 0.85%. Sample: memory CD4+ T cells from PBMCs. The subset is: CD45RA-negative fraction. The origin of the receptors is a man between 18 and 29 years old in good health. Some clones in this sample may be carry-over from other donors' samples.

The chain combines TRBV18 with TRBJ2-1, with no clear D. Germline-derived CDR1 and CDR2 are KGHSH and LQKENI. V lost 3 bases, J lost 5 bases, and 8 bases lay in between. The length of the CDR3 is 13 residues. The CDR3 DNA reads as TGTGCCAGCTCACCGGGGATGAACAATGAGCAGTTCTTC. Its translation is CASSPGMNNEQFF.

This clone came up once. V and J are TRBV28 and TRBJ2-7; TRBD2 matches at 12 bases. After removal of 5 bases from V and 5 bases from J, the junction contained 10 bases not matched to a gene. CDR3 length equals 16 residues. Germline CDR1 reads MDHEN; CDR2 reads SYDVKM. The CDR3 here is CASSLLAGGGMNEQYF. The CDR3 coding sequence is TGTGCCAGCAGTCTACTAGCGGGAGGAGGGATGAACGAGCAGTACTTC.

V and J are TRBV5-4 and TRBJ2-3, with 8 bases lining up with TRBD2. Germline V CDR1 and CDR2: SGHNT, YYREEE (reference sequence). The CDR3 is 14 residues long. The junction had 1 base not matched to a gene; V was cut back by 4 bases and J by 0 bases. CDR3 sequence: CASSVAGSTDTQYF. CDR3 nucleotides: TGTGCCAGCAGCGTAGCGGGAAGCACAGATACGCAGTATTTT.

The chain is built from TRBV5-1 and TRBJ2-1, with 14 bases identical to TRBD2. Germline CDR1 SGHRS, CDR2 YFSETQ. This CDR3 is built from 20 residues. V shed 4 bases and J 0 bases; nucleotides not matched to a gene: 12. CDR3 sequence (DNA): TGCGCCAGCAGCCCCAGGACTAGCGGGAGGTCCCGCAGCTCCTACAATGAGCAGTTCTTC. Encoded protein: CASSPRTSGRSRSSYNEQFF.

The V gene is TRBV18, the J gene TRBJ1-1; D unresolved. Germline V gene lookup returns CDR1 KGHSH and CDR2 LQKENI. The CDR3 is made up of 15 amino acids. Trimming cost V 1 base and J 1 base, with 10 bases left between them. Here the CDR3 DNA reads TGTGCCAGCTCACCACTAGGCCGGACGAACACTGAAGCTTTCTTT. As protein: CASSPLGRTNTEAFF.

V and J are TRBV23-1 and TRBJ1-5; no clear D. TRBV23-1 is reported as an ORF; its role is uncertain. Trimming cost V 5 bases and J 0 bases, with 17 bases left between them. The CDR3 has 17 amino acids. The CDR3 region has the DNA TGCGCCAGCAGTTGGGAGGCACCCACGTTTAGCAATCAGCCCCAGCATTTT. Protein product: CASSWEAPTFSNQPQHF.

The rearrangement links TRBV4-2 to TRBJ1-4; D perhaps matches TRBD1 (5 bases). V shed 0 bases and J shed 12 bases, with 11 bases lying between them. This CDR3 comprises 13 residues. Germline-derived CDR1 and CDR2 are LGHNA and YNFKEQ. This CDR3 is CASSQDQGGELFF. The CDR3 DNA reads as TGTGCCAGCAGCCAAGATCAGGGAGGGGAACTGTTTTTT.

The chain employs TRBV9 and TRBJ1-1; the D gene is possibly TRBD1 (5 bases). V lost 2 bases to trimming and J lost 0 bases, with 14 bases between them. CDR3 length: 16 amino acids. Per the germline V gene, CDR1 is SGDLS and CDR2 is YYNGEE. CDR3 in DNA: TGTGCCAGCAGCGTGGGTCTGGGGACTATGAACACTGAAGCTTTCTTT. It translates to CASSVGLGTMNTEAFF. The full variable domain, with the rest looked up from reference TRBV9 and TRBJ1-1, is DSGVTQTPKHLITATGQRVTLRCSPRSGDLSVYWYQQSLDQGLQFLIQYYNGEERAKGNILERFSAQQFPDLHSELNLSSLELGDSALYFCASSVGLGTMNTEAFFGQGTRLTVV.

The genes are TRBV28 and TRBJ2-1; D unresolved. V was cut by 5 bases and J by 12 bases, with 11 bases left in between. The CDR3 covers 11 residues. Germline assignment: CDR1 MDHEN and CDR2 SYDVKM. The CDR3 nucleotides are TGTGCCAGCAGTCCGAGGATGGGGCAGTTCTTC. Encoded protein: CASSPRMGQFF.

The V and J genes are TRBV6-1 and TRBJ2-1, with TRBD2 as a possible D gene (5 bases). Germline assignment: CDR1 MNHNS and CDR2 SASEGT. V gave up 6 bases and J gave up 0 bases, with 12 bases separating them. CDR3 size: 15 residues. For the CDR3, the DNA is TGTGCCAGCAGGCTACTAGGGAGCTCCTACAATGAGCAGTTCTTC. Amino acid sequence: CASRLLGSSYNEQFF.

The rearrangement uses TRBV19 and TRBJ1-1; D unclear. Germline V gives CDR1 LNHDA, CDR2 SQIVND (reference sequence). Trimming shortened V by 1 base and J by 5 bases, and 14 bases separated the two germline ends. The CDR3 extends over 15 amino acids. CDR3 amino acids: CASSIVTFDGTEAFF. In DNA, the CDR3 is TGTGCCAGTAGTATAGTTACCTTCGACGGGACTGAAGCTTTCTTT.

A few counts support this clone. This chain links TRBV28 with TRBJ1-1; 8 bases are a match to TRBD1. V trimming: 6 bases; J trimming: 4 bases; junction bases outside the gene matches: 4. Germline CDR1 MDHEN, CDR2 SYDVKM. This CDR3 has 13 amino acids. Here the CDR3 DNA reads TGTGCCAGCAGCGGACAGGGAATCACTGAAGCTTTCTTT. This translates into CASSGQGITEAFF.

This chain joins TRBV7-8 and TRBJ1-4; 8 bases align to TRBD1. Germline V CDR1 and CDR2: SGHVS, FQNEAQ. The CDR3 extends over 16 amino acids. V lost 0 bases and J lost 7; bases outside the gene matches: 7. In DNA form, the CDR3 reads TGTGCCAGCAGCTTAGCCATGACAGGGGTCGGTGAAAAACTGTTTTTT. Encoded protein: CASSLAMTGVGEKLFF. The whole variable domain, remainder taken from reference TRBV7-8 and TRBJ1-4, is GAGVSQSPRYKVAKRGQDVALRCDPISGHVSLFWYQQALGQGPEFLTYFQNEAQLDKSGLPSDRFFAERPEGSVSTLKIQRTQQEDSAVYLCASSLAMTGVGEKLFFGSGTQLSVL.

This chain links TRBV28 with TRBJ1-5; D is possibly TRBD1 (6 bases). The CDR3 runs to 16 residues. CDR1 and CDR2 (germline): MDHEN, SYDVKM. Trimming stripped 7 bases from V and 2 bases from J, with 18 bases between. The CDR3 nucleotides read TGTGCCAGCATCCCCAGAGGGGGTCGGCGCAATCAGCCCCAGCATTTT. Translation gives CASIPRGGRRNQPQHF.

This chain connects TRBV7-3 to TRBJ1-2; D not certain. The CDR3 sequence is 13 residues long. The germline gives CDR1 SGHTA, CDR2 FQGTGA. The V end lost 5 bases, the J end lost 4 bases, and 11 bases lay between the germline ends. CDR3 DNA: TGTGCCAGCAGCCTCGGGCCTCTCTATGGCTACACCTTC. Protein sequence: CASSLGPLYGYTF.

The V and J genes are TRBV7-2 and TRBJ2-3; TRBD1 is a possible D gene (5 bases). The ends were cut back, 4 bases at V and 7 bases at J, with 9 bases in the middle. The CDR3 has 12 amino acids. CDR1 is SGHTA and CDR2 is FQGNSA in the germline V gene. The CDR3 DNA is TGTGCCAGCAGCTCCAACAGGCATACGCAGTATTTT. It translates to CASSSNRHTQYF.

This clone was observed many times. This chain uses TRBV5-1 with TRBJ2-3, with D perhaps matching TRBD2 (6 bases). Germline V CDR1 and CDR2: SGHRS, YFSETQ. The germline V and J ends were trimmed by 7 bases and 2 bases, with 17 bases remaining between them. The CDR3 is 15 residues long. Here the CDR3 DNA reads TGCGCCAGCTCCGCGGGAAGGGAGGACACAGATACGCAGTATTTT. Protein: CASSAGREDTDTQYF.

The gene calls are TRBV5-8 and TRBJ2-7; D is ambiguous. This CDR3 is built from 13 residues. Trimming cost V 0 bases and J 2 bases, with 6 bases left between them. CDR1 is SGHTS, CDR2 YDEGEE, per germline. CDR3 region: CASSLALTYEQYF. The CDR3 DNA sequence: TGTGCCAGCAGCTTGGCCCTCACCTACGAGCAGTACTTC.

The V call is TRBV2, the J call TRBJ2-1; 9 nucleotides align to TRBD2. There are 16 residues in the CDR3. CDR1 SNHLY and CDR2 FYNNEI come from the germline V gene. V was clipped by 0 bases and J by 10 bases; unmatched bases: 10. CDR3: CASSEAWASGIQEQFF. The CDR3 DNA is TGTGCCAGCAGTGAAGCGTGGGCTAGCGGGATACAGGAGCAGTTCTTC.

This clone was seen ten or more times. The rearrangement links TRBV28 to TRBJ2-7; 9 nucleotides agree with TRBD2. The CDR3 loop spans 13 amino acids. V shed 5 bases, J shed 7 bases, and the junction held 6 bases outside the gene matches. Germline values: CDR1 MDHEN, CDR2 SYDVKM. The CDR3 region is CASSPAGGSEQYF. The CDR3 DNA reads as TGTGCCAGCAGTCCAGCGGGAGGAAGTGAGCAGTACTTC.

The chain is built from TRBV6-5 and TRBJ1-1; 11 bases fit TRBD1. V trimming: 2 bases; J trimming: 6 bases; junction bases outside the gene matches: 5. Germline-derived CDR1 and CDR2 are MNHEY and SVGAGI. The CDR3 runs 15 residues. Written as DNA, the CDR3 is TGTGCCAGCAGTTACCGGCCGGGACAGGGGGCTGAAGCTTTCTTT. Translation: CASSYRPGQGAEAFF.

The chain is built from TRBV4-1 and TRBJ2-1; 7 bases match TRBD2. The V and J ends lost 3 bases and 5 bases, in that order; junction bases with no gene match: 13. CDR1 MGHRA and CDR2 YSYEKL come from the germline V gene. This CDR3 is built from 17 residues. CDR3 residues: CASSQGPLALHHNEQFF. In nucleotides, the CDR3 is TGCGCCAGCAGCCAGGGCCCACTAGCGCTCCACCACAATGAGCAGTTCTTC.

The chain carries TRBV18 and TRBJ2-7, with D tentatively TRBD1 (6 bases). CDR3 length: 16 residues. The germline V gene has CDR1 KGHSH and CDR2 LQKENI. Trimming removed 3 bases from V and 3 bases from J, with 18 bases in between. The DNA for the CDR3 is TGTGCCAGCTCACCGGCGAACGCAGGGGTGAGCTACGAGCAGTACTTC. Protein: CASSPANAGVSYEQYF.

This clone appeared a single time. In DNA, the CDR3 is TGCGCCAGCAGCTTGATGGGACAGGGCACCTACGAGCAGTACTTC. It codes for CASSLMGQGTYEQYF. The chain is built from TRBV5-1 and TRBJ2-7, with 9 bases matching TRBD1. Germline V lookup: CDR1 SGHRS, CDR2 YFSETQ. This CDR3 has 15 residues. Trimming at V came to 1 base and at J to 2 bases, leaving 4 bases not matched to a gene.

The chain combines TRBV7-2 with TRBJ2-3, with TRBD2 matching over 12 bases. The CDR3 is 16 amino acids. Trimming cost V 1 base and J 6 bases; bases outside gene matches: 5. Germline V gene lookup returns CDR1 SGHTA and CDR2 FQGNSA. This CDR3 is CASSLVAGTSGDTQYF. The CDR3 nucleotides read TGTGCCAGCAGCTTAGTAGCTGGGACTAGCGGGGATACGCAGTATTTT.

As concerns this clone: Different DNA sequences within this sample yield the same CDR3. The rearrangement joins TRBV9 to TRBJ2-3; 8 bases align to TRBD1. V was pared by 2 bases and J by 1 base, with 0 bases of the junction left unmatched. The length of the CDR3 is 14 residues. CDR1 and CDR2 (germline): SGDLS, YYNGEE. CDR3: CASSVDRGTDTQYF. For the CDR3, the DNA is TGTGCCAGCAGCGTGGACAGGGGCACAGATACGCAGTATTTT.